One sample yielded the 25 T cell receptor beta chains listed below, sequenced in a study of cytomegalovirus exposure and HLA in healthy donors. Primers: 60 Vbeta forward and 13 Jbeta reverse. Profiled with immunoSEQ multiplex PCR; TCRdb holds only in-frame clones, not every one. Of 130,000 or so clones in the sample, around 74% are singletons; the top ten hold around 6.6%. Specimen: PBMCs. The receptor source for this set is a middle-aged man in good health and CMV-seropositive.

The V call is TRBV5-1, the J call TRBJ2-1; no clear D. CDR1 is SGHRS, CDR2 YFSETQ, per germline. V was pared by 1 base and J by 0 bases, with 8 bases between. The CDR3 loop spans 15 amino acids. The CDR3: CASSLTPSSYNEQFF. For the CDR3, the DNA is TGCGCCAGCAGCTTGACCCCTAGCTCCTACAATGAGCAGTTCTTC.

The genes are TRBV27 and TRBJ1-5; TRBD1 is a possible D gene (6 bases). Trimming shortened V by 2 bases and J by 4 bases, and 9 bases separated the two germline ends. Germline CDR1 is MNHEY and CDR2 is SMNVEV (reference sequence). This CDR3 region has 14 residues. The CDR3: CASSLVTGNQPQHF. CDR3 coding DNA: TGTGCCAGCAGTTTAGTGACAGGAAATCAGCCCCAGCATTTT.

This clone was counted ten times or more. The rearrangement uses TRBV15 and TRBJ1-1, with D perhaps TRBD1 (5 bases). CDR1 and CDR2 (germline): LNHNV, YYDKDF (reference sequence). Between the trimmed V and J ends, which lost 4 bases and 5 bases, there was a span of 11 bases. This CDR3 is 13 amino acids long. Written as DNA, the CDR3 is TGTGCCACCAGCATGGGACTTGGGACTGAAGCTTTCTTT. Protein: CATSMGLGTEAFF.

This chain links TRBV4-2 with TRBJ1-2; 10 positions match TRBD1. This CDR3 is 16 amino acids long. Germline V gives CDR1 LGHNA, CDR2 YNFKEQ. Trimming took 3 bases from V and 6 from J; bases not matched to a gene: 10. CDR3 bases: TGTGCCAGCAGCCAGCCTCCCGGGACAGGGGTCGATGGCTACACCTTC. This codes for CASSQPPGTGVDGYTF.

CDR3 DNA: TGTGCCAGCAGCCTCACACGGACAGGGGCCTCCTACGAGCAGTACTTC. This codes for CASSLTRTGASYEQYF. V is TRBV5-5 and J is TRBJ2-7; 9 bases map to TRBD1. The J segment lost 0 bases and the V segment lost 4 bases, leaving 8 bases of the junction unmatched. Germline assignment: CDR1 SGHKS and CDR2 YYEKEE (reference sequence). The CDR3 is 16 amino acids.

CDR3 DNA: TGCGCCAGCAGCTTATCCCCTTGGGAGGAGCAGTACTTC. Residues: CASSLSPWEEQYF. This chain uses TRBV5-1 with TRBJ2-7; the D gene is possibly TRBD2 (5 bases). The CDR3 extends over 13 amino acids. V lost 2 bases to trimming and J lost 7 bases, with 13 bases between them. Germline lookup yields CDR1 SGHRS and CDR2 YFSETQ.

The genes are TRBV5-5 and TRBJ1-5; D gene uncertain. Germline assignment: CDR1 SGHKS and CDR2 YYEKEE (reference sequence). The V and J ends lost 2 bases and 0 bases respectively, with 6 bases between them. The CDR3 is made up of 14 amino acids. CDR3 DNA sequence: TGTGCCAGCAGCTTTACAGCTAGCAATCAGCCCCAGCATTTT. It is translated as CASSFTASNQPQHF.

With regard to this clone: The sample has other DNA sequences that encode this CDR3 too. The V and J genes are TRBV5-4 and TRBJ1-1; D is undetermined. V was clipped by 1 base and J by 3 bases, with 7 bases between them. Looked up from germline, CDR1 is SGHNT and CDR2 is YYREEE (reference sequence). The CDR3 has 13 residues. DNA for the CDR3: TGTGCCAGCAGCTTGAGCAGCGACACTGAAGCTTTCTTT. This sequence encodes CASSLSSDTEAFF. The variable domain in full, completed from reference TRBV5-4 and TRBJ1-1, reads ETGVTQSPTHLIKTRGQQVTLRCSSQSGHNTVSWYQQALGQGPQFIFQYYREEENGRGNFPPRFSGLQFPNYSSELNVNALELDDSALYLCASSLSSDTEAFFGQGTRLTVV.

V usage is TRBV7-2 and J usage is TRBJ2-3; 10 bases agree with TRBD1. V lost 4 bases, J lost 5 bases, and 6 bases stayed unmatched. The CDR3 is made up of 15 amino acids. Germline CDR1 reads SGHTA; CDR2 reads FQGNSA. The CDR3 here is CASSSGQGFVDTQYF. CDR3 in DNA: TGTGCCAGCAGCTCGGGACAGGGGTTTGTAGATACGCAGTATTTT.

This chain joins TRBV6-1 and TRBJ2-1; 8 bases align to TRBD1. With 5 bases clipped from V and 5 bases from J, the junction kept 5 bases outside the gene matches. CDR3 length: 14 amino acids. CDR1 is MNHNS, CDR2 SASEGT, per germline. This chain's CDR3 is CASSTGGPHNEQFF. Written as DNA, the CDR3 is TGTGCCAGCAGTACAGGGGGTCCCCACAATGAGCAGTTCTTC.

The chain links TRBV28 to TRBJ1-3; D perhaps matches TRBD1 (6 bases). Germline lookup yields CDR1 MDHEN and CDR2 SYDVKM. V shed 3 bases and J shed 4 bases, with 16 bases lying between them. The CDR3 is 16 amino acids. The CDR3 coding sequence is TGTGCCAGCAGTTTCCGAACGGGGGGCATCGGAAACACCATATATTTT. This translates into CASSFRTGGIGNTIYF.

This clone was counted between two and nine times. V is TRBV11-3 and J is TRBJ2-2; TRBD2 might be the D (6 bases). Germline V gene sequence: CDR1 SGHNT, CDR2 YENEEA. This CDR3 is 18 amino acids long. The V end lost 4 bases, the J end lost 0 bases, and 18 bases lay between the germline ends. The CDR3 here is CASSSNSWGDSNTGELFF. The CDR3 DNA is TGTGCCAGCAGCTCTAATTCATGGGGGGATTCGAACACCGGGGAGCTGTTTTTT.

The chain employs TRBV2 and TRBJ2-7; D may be TRBD2 (6 bases). Germline V gene sequence: CDR1 SNHLY, CDR2 FYNNEI. Trimming cost V 7 bases and J 2 bases, with 18 bases left between them. CDR3 length equals 15 residues. The CDR3 is CASTLAEVAAYEQYF. The CDR3 DNA reads as TGTGCCAGCACTTTAGCGGAAGTAGCCGCCTACGAGCAGTACTTC.

The chain employs TRBV5-6 and TRBJ2-7, with 9 bases fitting TRBD1. This CDR3 is built from 17 residues. The J segment lost 1 base and the V segment lost 6 bases, leaving 14 bases of the junction unmatched. Germline CDR1 is SGHDT and CDR2 is YYEEEE. The CDR3 loop reads CASTQFRDRVISYEQYF. DNA for the CDR3: TGTGCCAGCACACAATTCCGGGACAGGGTAATTTCCTACGAGCAGTACTTC.

The genes are TRBV7-9 and TRBJ2-3, with D uncertain. Germline V gene lookup returns CDR1 SEHNR and CDR2 FQNEAQ (reference sequence). V lost 3 bases to trimming and J lost 4 bases, with 11 bases between them. The CDR3 totals 14 residues. For the CDR3, the DNA is TGTGCCAGCAGCTTCGCGGCCTCTCCAGATACGCAGTATTTT. It encodes CASSFAASPDTQYF.

The rearrangement joins TRBV5-1 to TRBJ1-2; 7 nucleotides line up with TRBD1. The J segment lost 2 bases and the V segment lost 4 bases, leaving 8 bases of the junction unmatched. The CDR3 is 15 residues long. The V gene's germline CDR1 is SGHRS and CDR2 YFSETQ. CDR3 sequence: CASSQRTGTNYGYTF. In DNA, the CDR3 is TGCGCCAGCAGCCAGAGGACAGGAACCAACTATGGCTACACCTTC.

The genes are TRBV6-5 and TRBJ2-3, with 12 nucleotides matching TRBD1. This CDR3 is built from 16 residues. After removal of 0 bases from V and 6 bases from J, the junction contained 4 bases not matched to a gene. Germline assignment: CDR1 MNHEY and CDR2 SVGAGI. CDR3 DNA: TGTGCCAGCAGTTACTCTCCGGGACAGGGGGCGGATACGCAGTATTTT. This gives the protein CASSYSPGQGADTQYF.

The rearrangement joins TRBV7-9 to TRBJ1-6, with 9 bases matching TRBD1. The CDR3 spans 15 residues. Germline V CDR1 and CDR2: SEHNR, FQNEAQ (reference sequence). Trimming removed 3 bases from V and 9 bases from J; junction bases left unmatched: 6. Here the CDR3 DNA reads TGTGCCAGCAGCTTTTGGGACAGGGAAAGTTCACCCCTCCACTTT. This codes for CASSFWDRESSPLHF.

This clone was counted a few times. V is TRBV28 and J is TRBJ1-2; TRBD1 aligns across 9 bases. Germline V gene data show CDR1 as MDHEN and CDR2 as SYDVKM. The CDR3 is 12 amino acids. J gave up 4 bases and V 8 bases, and 2 bases lay outside the gene matches. The CDR3 DNA is TGTGCCAGCGGGACAGGGAGCTATGGCTACACCTTC. It specifies CASGTGSYGYTF.

This clone was detected only a few times. This sequence joins TRBV6-4 and TRBJ1-4; 8 positions match TRBD1. V dropped 10 bases and J dropped 6; count of bases not matched to a gene: 13. Germline-derived CDR1 and CDR2 are MRHNA and SNTAGT. The CDR3 is 15 amino acids. The CDR3 region is CATSPGGRPHEKLFF. CDR3 bases: TGTGCCACATCCCCAGGGGGCCGACCTCATGAAAAACTGTTTTTT.

The CDR3 bases are TGTGCCAGCAGTTACTTCAGGGGATTTCCATACGAGCAGTACTTC. Translation gives CASSYFRGFPYEQYF. The chain employs TRBV6-6 and TRBJ2-7; D may be TRBD1 (6 bases). Trimming stripped 1 base from V and 4 bases from J, with 14 bases between. Germline V gene sequence: CDR1 MNHNY, CDR2 SVGAGI (reference sequence). CDR3 size: 15 residues.

This clone was detected only once. This chain joins TRBV13 and TRBJ1-5, with D maybe TRBD1 (6 bases). Between the trimmed V and J ends, which lost 5 bases and 7 bases, there was a span of 21 bases. Germline V gene lookup returns CDR1 PRHDT and CDR2 FYEKMQ (reference sequence). CDR3 length equals 16 residues. The CDR3 region is CASSRRGGATTQPQHF. The CDR3 nucleotides are TGTGCCAGCAGCCGACGGGGGGGGGCCACAACCCAGCCCCAGCATTTT.

This chain links TRBV19 with TRBJ1-6, with 8 bases aligning to TRBD1. The CDR3 loop spans 15 amino acids. V trimming: 6 bases; J trimming: 3 bases; junction bases outside the gene matches: 4. CDR1 is LNHDA, CDR2 SQIVND, per germline (reference sequence). CDR3 sequence reads: CASSPGQGYNSPLHF. In nucleotides, the CDR3 is TGTGCCAGTAGCCCAGGACAGGGCTATAATTCACCCCTCCACTTT. The whole variable domain, remainder taken from reference TRBV19 and TRBJ1-6, is DGGITQSPKYLFRKEGQNVTLSCEQNLNHDAMYWYRQDPGQGLRLIYYSQIVNDFQKGDIAEGYSVSREKKESFPLTVTSAQKNPTAFYLCASSPGQGYNSPLHFGNGTRLTVT.

The V gene is TRBV5-1, the J gene TRBJ1-2; the D gene is possibly TRBD1 (5 bases). V was clipped by 5 bases and J by 7 bases, with 18 bases between them. Germline assignment: CDR1 SGHRS and CDR2 YFSETQ. CDR3 size: 14 residues. CDR3 region: CASSLGSGGSGYTF. CDR3 bases: TGCGCCAGCAGTCTGGGATCGGGGGGAAGTGGCTACACCTTC.

The V gene is TRBV5-1, the J gene TRBJ2-7; 7 positions match TRBD1. Per germline, CDR1 SGHRS and CDR2 YFSETQ. The ends lost 4 bases at V and 3 bases at J; junction bases unmatched: 7. The CDR3 spans 14 residues. The CDR3 loop is CASSPSGQVYEQYF. For the CDR3, the DNA is TGCGCCAGCAGCCCATCCGGACAGGTCTACGAGCAGTACTTC.